This TCR beta chain was recorded in a study of shared clonotypes between healthy human individuals (dated by TCRdb to the early 2020s). Background on the whole study: Two women and a few men aged 18 to 49 years were included in the cohort. The study deeply sequenced blood TCR repertoires of about 5 healthy adults to estimate repertoire size and the extent of clonotype sharing between individuals. Different laboratories and diverse techniques were used to prepare libraries and sequence TCR repertoires, to increase sequencing depth and limit assay-specific biases. Per donor, three plates each were used for CD4 naive and CD4 memory, two for CD8 naive, and one for CD8 memory. Each donor's leukapheresis produced roughly between roughly 0.85 and 9.5 billion PBMCs.

The paper's findings and limits, for the study overall: Even with the large sequencing depth, rarefaction of the sorted-subset datasets indicated that sequencing was incomplete. Sharing across four donors was observed for 4.5% to 6.5% of naive CD4, 3% to 4% of naive CD8, over 2% of memory CD4, and less than 0.45% of memory CD8 clonotypes. The small number of donors limited the genetic and exposure-history diversity represented. Naive subsets generally had larger estimated clonotype richness than memory subsets. Clonotypes shared by all four sorted-subset donors showed higher generation probabilities than non-shared clonotypes. Sampling was restricted to blood, and TCR repertoires in tissues likely differ from the TCR repertoires found in blood. Pairwise subsampling led to the expectation that sequencing depth would affect the degree of clonotype sharing among donors.

TCR CDR3 regions were amplified from genomic DNA by multiplex PCR using the deep immunoSEQ assay. Genomic DNA extracted from each cell subset was distributed evenly over all wells of several immunoSEQ 96-well plates, and each plate served as one replicate. For sorted subsets, approximately 190 ng genomic DNA, equal to 30,000 to 35,000 T cell genomes, was loaded into each replicate PCR. Purified libraries were measured with a Qubit 3.0 fluorometer, size-checked on a Bioanalyzer 2100, and measured again with the KAPA Library Quantification kit. A separate single-read 150-cycle Illumina NextSeq 550 flow cell was used to sequence each immunoSEQ 96-well plate. Per the source publication's procedure: Because the immunoSEQ output held only junctional sequences and lacked quality scores, the filtering could not match the filtering applied to full-length reads. Sequences were annotated with PyIR, a Python wrapper for IgBLAST v1.9, and V/J genes and CDR3 were assigned using IMGT germline references. Any read was removed if the V/J assignment was weak (E-value above 1e-6), the CDR3 was missing, or the read contained stop codons, out-of-frame junctions, or ambiguous translated residues. V3J clonotypes were defined by identical inferred V gene, J gene, and CDR3 amino acid sequence. Percentage overlap between repertoires was calculated by dividing the number of shared unique clonotypes by the size of the smaller repertoire. Repertoire richness was assessed with RTK rarefaction, the Chao1 estimator, and Recon v2.1 estimates of unobserved clonotypes. For all TCRbeta clonotypes obtained by the gDNA method from a few donors, generation probabilities were computed with OLGA. Drawn from immuneACCESS, this table holds only the in-frame rearrangements with V and J called that TCRdb kept. Clones are partly lost; checked studies trace under half to an unresolved V gene and leave the rest unexplained. The V and J calls and clone size are taken from that table; D and trimming were inferred from the DNA. The sample records 750,000 to 1,000,000 clones, around 92% of which are singletons. Clones ranked in the top ten supply 24% of the sample.

For the CD8 naive samples, CD45RO-negative cells were positively selected for CCR7, yielding a CD45RA+CCR7+ population from which TemRA cells were excluded. The donors were healthy, HIV-negative adults with no recently reported acute infections or vaccinations. All donors were Caucasian adults living in Nashville, Tennessee, USA. Blood was obtained by leukapheresis, after which PBMCs were separated by Ficoll-Histopaque density gradient centrifugation and cryopreserved in liquid nitrogen vapor phase. Purity and quantity of every magnetically sorted T cell population were checked by analytical flow cytometry. Each sorted fraction had its genomic DNA isolated and then quantified by UV absorbance on a Nanodrop 2000c. Turning to this clone: This receptor's antigen is unknown. Nothing much larger sits one base from this clone, and base qualities are not available.

The CDR1 and CDR2 encoded by the germline V gene (reference sequence) are SEHNR and FQNEAQ. V has 4 bases trimmed and J has 5 bases trimmed; junction bases matching no gene number 12. CDR3 length: 17 amino acids, cysteine to phenylalanine. Only the CDR3 part of the read is kept: 51 bases, read in frame from the first base. Recombination joined TRBV7-9 with TRBJ2-2, with 8 bases matching TRBD2. Sequencing was performed on naive CD8+ T cells sorted from blood. The cell subset or site label here, explained by the study, means: CD45RA+CCR7+. This receptor was identified in a man aged 25 to 45 in good health. The CDR3 sequence is CASSSPSSGFRTGELFF. The bases read TGTGCCAGCAGCTCGCCGTCTAGCGGGTTTAGAACCGGGGAGCTGTTTTTT.